Listed here are 22 T cell receptor beta chains from one sample, sequenced in a study of lymphopenia after photon versus proton radiotherapy. Produced via immunoSEQ multiplex PCR; TCRdb's table is partial and in-frame only. The data hold about 39,000 clones, with around 90% observed a single time. Sequencing used peripheral blood, obtained from a patient treated with photon-based radiotherapy. Receptor source: a man aged 55 to 70 with cholangiocarcinoma.

The CDR3 protein is CASSADSDTEAFF. CDR3 sequence (DNA): TGTGCCAGCTCAGCCGACAGTGACACTGAAGCTTTCTTT. The V and J genes are TRBV18 and TRBJ1-1, with D perhaps TRBD1 (5 bases). CDR3 length: 13 amino acids. Per germline, CDR1 KGHSH and CDR2 LQKENI. V lost 5 bases and J lost 3, with 10 bases in between.

The gene calls are TRBV5-1 and TRBJ1-3; a possible D gene is TRBD1 (5 bases). The CDR3 covers 15 residues. Germline V gene lookup returns CDR1 SGHRS and CDR2 YFSETQ. V was trimmed by 2 bases and J by 0 bases, leaving 9 bases between them. The chain's CDR3 is CASSFLGGSGNTIYF. The CDR3 DNA follows: TGCGCCAGCAGCTTCCTCGGGGGCTCTGGAAACACCATATATTTT.

CDR3 DNA sequence: TGCAGCGTTGAAAGGACTAGCGGGACAGAGACCCAGTACTTC. It specifies CSVERTSGTETQYF. The rearrangement joins TRBV29-1 to TRBJ2-5; TRBD2 agrees at 12 bases. The junction had 2 bases not matched to a gene; V was cut back by 2 bases and J by 4 bases. This CDR3 has 14 amino acids. Germline V gene sequence: CDR1 SQVTM, CDR2 ANQGSEA.

The chain uses TRBV5-1 and TRBJ1-1; D remains ambiguous. The germline V gene has CDR1 SGHRS and CDR2 YFSETQ. This CDR3 has 14 residues. V dropped 0 bases and J dropped 4 bases, with 10 bases sitting between them. This CDR3 reads CASSLGDQSTEAFF. The DNA of the CDR3 is TGCGCCAGCAGCTTGGGCGACCAGTCCACTGAAGCTTTCTTT.

The rearrangement links TRBV7-3 to TRBJ1-2; D may be TRBD1 (5 bases). Trimming shortened V by 0 bases and J by 6 bases, and 14 bases separated the two germline ends. Germline CDR1 SGHTA, CDR2 FQGTGA. The CDR3 length is 15 residues. The CDR3 DNA reads TGTGCCAGCAGCTTAACGGGGCGGGGCGGGGATGGCTACACCTTC. Amino acid sequence: CASSLTGRGGDGYTF.

The DNA of the CDR3 is TGCGCCAGCAGCTGGGGATCCGGGACGGAAACAGATACGCAGTATTTT. Protein sequence: CASSWGSGTETDTQYF. The chain joins TRBV5-1 to TRBJ2-3; D could derive from TRBD1 or TRBD2 (5 bases each). The germline gives CDR1 SGHRS, CDR2 YFSETQ. CDR3 size: 16 residues. V was clipped by 3 bases and J by 3 bases, with 17 bases between them. Drawing the rest from reference TRBV5-1 and TRBJ2-3, the complete variable domain is KAGVTQTPRYLIKTRGQQVTLSCSPISGHRSVSWYQQTPGQGLQFLFEYFSETQRNKGNFPGRFSGRQFSNSRSEMNVSTLELGDSALYLCASSWGSGTETDTQYFGPGTRLTVL.

This chain links TRBV5-1 with TRBJ2-7, with TRBD1 matching over 9 bases. This CDR3 is 14 amino acids long. V lost 7 bases, J lost 6 bases, and 11 bases stayed unmatched. CDR1 and CDR2 (germline): SGHRS, YFSETQ. CDR3 sequence: CASGWTGEGSEQYF. DNA for the CDR3: TGCGCCAGCGGGTGGACAGGGGAAGGGTCCGAGCAGTACTTC.

J is TRBJ2-7 and V is TRBV28; D is possibly TRBD1 (5 bases). Germline V gene sequence: CDR1 MDHEN, CDR2 SYDVKM. The CDR3 extends over 14 amino acids. V was shortened by 5 bases and J by 6 bases, with 17 bases between the two germline ends. The CDR3 protein is CASSLPIRVSEQYF. Here the CDR3 DNA reads TGTGCCAGCAGTCTTCCTATCAGGGTATCCGAGCAGTACTTC.

The table lists this clone with a count of one. This sequence joins TRBV7-3 and TRBJ2-1; D is uncertain. This CDR3 has 12 residues. Germline loops: CDR1 SGHTA, CDR2 FQGTGA. Trimming took 3 bases from V and 10 from J, leaving 10 bases between them. This chain's CDR3 is CASSFSLGEQFF. CDR3 DNA: TGTGCCAGCAGCTTTTCGTTAGGAGAGCAGTTCTTC.

The DNA for the CDR3 is TGCGCCAGCAGCTCTGAGGTTAATGAAAAACTGTTTTTT. It translates to CASSSEVNEKLFF. The J gene is TRBJ1-4, the V gene TRBV5-1; D is unclear. V was trimmed by 3 bases and J by 4 bases, leaving 7 bases between them. Germline V lookup: CDR1 SGHRS, CDR2 YFSETQ. The CDR3 consists of 13 residues.

The V call is TRBV6-5, the J call TRBJ1-6, with D perhaps TRBD1 (6 bases). There are 13 residues in the CDR3. The V end was cut by 6 bases, the J end by 4 bases, with 7 bases between. Germline V CDR1 and CDR2: MNHEY, SVGAGI. The CDR3 spells CASRTGYNSPLHF. The CDR3 region has the DNA TGTGCCAGCAGAACAGGGTATAATTCACCCCTCCACTTT.

The CDR3 loop reads CASSNGVEQYF. The DNA of the CDR3 is TGTGCCAGTAGTAATGGGGTGGAGCAGTACTTC. The V gene is TRBV19, the J gene TRBJ2-7; no definite D call. CDR3 length: 11 residues. The germline CDR1 and CDR2 sequences are LNHDA and SQIVND (reference sequence). The V end was cut by 4 bases, the J end by 7 bases, with 8 bases between.

A single count supports this clone. The chain joins TRBV5-5 to TRBJ2-7; perhaps TRBD2 as D (5 bases). CDR1 and CDR2 from the germline V gene are SGHKS and YYEKEE (reference sequence). V was clipped by 0 bases and J by 3 bases, with 13 bases between them. This CDR3 is built from 15 residues. CDR3 nucleotide sequence: TGTGCCAGCAGCTTGGCCGGGGTCGAGGTCTACGAGCAGTACTTC. Protein: CASSLAGVEVYEQYF.

This sequence joins TRBV7-8 and TRBJ1-5; D possibly corresponds to TRBD1 (5 bases). The V gene lost 4 bases and the J gene lost 0 bases, with 13 bases spanning the gap. The CDR3 totals 16 residues. CDR1 SGHVS and CDR2 FQNEAQ come from the germline V gene. In nucleotides, the CDR3 is TGTGCCAGCAGCTCCTTAGACAGTCTTAGCAATCAGCCCCAGCATTTT. Protein product: CASSSLDSLSNQPQHF.

This clone was seen a handful of times. The chain combines TRBV19 with TRBJ1-3; maybe TRBD1 (5 bases). The germline gives CDR1 LNHDA, CDR2 SQIVND (reference sequence). The CDR3 runs to 13 residues. Trimming pared 7 bases from V and 2 bases from J, leaving 9 bases between. CDR3 sequence: CASMMGAGNTIYF. DNA of the CDR3: TGTGCCAGTATGATGGGGGCTGGAAACACCATATATTTT.

The J gene is TRBJ2-1, the V gene TRBV9; 10 nucleotides line up with TRBD2. CDR3 length: 16 residues. CDR1 is SGDLS, CDR2 YYNGEE, per germline. Trimming took 3 bases from V and 4 from J; bases not matched to a gene: 7. The CDR3, as DNA: TGTGCCAGCAGCGGGCGAGGGACTAGCGAGTACAATGAGCAGTTCTTC. Protein sequence: CASSGRGTSEYNEQFF.

V usage is TRBV19 and J usage is TRBJ2-2; 11 bases are a match to TRBD1. This CDR3 has 16 amino acids. The germline gives CDR1 LNHDA, CDR2 SQIVND (reference sequence). V lost 3 bases, J lost 5 bases, and 5 bases stayed unmatched. The CDR3 DNA reads as TGTGCCAGTAGTATCGCCGGGACAGGGGGAACCGGGGAGCTGTTTTTT. Translated, it gives CASSIAGTGGTGELFF.

V is TRBV28 and J is TRBJ1-5; tentatively, D is TRBD1 (5 bases). V gave up 1 base and J gave up 4 bases, with 11 bases separating them. The length of the CDR3 is 15 residues. Germline V gene data show CDR1 as MDHEN and CDR2 as SYDVKM. The CDR3 loop reads CASSLLQGPNQPQHF. CDR3 nucleotide sequence: TGTGCCAGCAGTTTATTGCAGGGCCCAAATCAGCCCCAGCATTTT.

The chain joins TRBV19 to TRBJ2-7; TRBD1 might be the D (7 bases). There are 15 residues in the CDR3. Trimming took off 6 bases at V and 0 bases at J, with 15 bases between the two ends. In germline, CDR1 is LNHDA, CDR2 SQIVND (reference sequence). The CDR3 nucleotides are TGTGCCAGTAGCCCTTGGCAGGGGGGCTCCTACGAGCAGTACTTC. Its translation is CASSPWQGGSYEQYF.

A word on this clone: Within the sample, other DNA sequences also encode this same CDR3. The rearrangement joins TRBV19 to TRBJ2-1; unclear D gene. With 8 bases removed from V and 10 bases from J, the gap between germline ends came to 15 bases. CDR1 and CDR2 (germline): LNHDA, SQIVND (reference sequence). There are 12 residues in the CDR3. Here the CDR3 DNA reads TGTGCCAGTTCTCCGCAGGCTCCAGAGCAGTTCTTC. Translated, it gives CASSPQAPEQFF.

V gene TRBV11-3 combines with J gene TRBJ1-3, with D possibly matching TRBD1 (6 bases). The length of the CDR3 is 14 residues. CDR1 and CDR2 from the germline V gene are SGHNT and YENEEA. Trimming pared 2 bases from V and 4 bases from J, leaving 9 bases between. CDR3 residues: CASSLSGDGNTIYF. In DNA form, the CDR3 reads TGTGCCAGCAGCTTATCAGGGGACGGAAACACCATATATTTT.

The J gene is TRBJ2-1, the V gene TRBV5-1; D gene uncertain. Between the trimmed V and J ends, which lost 1 base and 5 bases, there was a span of 4 bases. Germline CDR1 reads SGHRS; CDR2 reads YFSETQ. The CDR3 is 12 amino acids. The CDR3 spells CASSLQDNEQFF. The CDR3 DNA follows: TGCGCCAGCAGCTTGCAGGACAATGAGCAGTTCTTC.